This TCR beta chain was captured in a study of T cells in tuberculosis. Study summary: In South Africa, adults with active tuberculosis were compared with IGRA-negative and latently infected IGRA-positive adolescents.

V was clipped by 0 bases and J by 11 bases, with 8 bases between them. The CDR3 consists of 12 residues. Looked up from germline, CDR1 is SEHNR and CDR2 is FQNEAQ (reference sequence). Generated by immunoSEQ multiplex PCR, the TCRdb table keeps only in-frame clones and is missing some. Seen here are about 22,000 clones, more than 95% observed once, and the top ten hold 6% to 6.5%. Input material: PBMCs. The chain combines TRBV7-9 with TRBJ1-5; D is perhaps TRBD1 (6 bases). This TCR came from a donor aged 10-30 years with latent tuberculosis or without tuberculosis infection. The CDR3: CASSLAQGAQHF. CDR3 bases: TGTGCCAGCAGCTTAGCACAGGGAGCCCAGCATTTT.